What follows are 9 T cell receptor beta chains derived from one specimen sequenced in a study of CD8 T cells in Susac syndrome. Random hexamers were used to reverse transcribe an amount of roughly 0.5 to 1 ug RNA. TCRdb re-called the immunoSEQ multiplex PCR reads with MiXCR, one entry per CDR3 protein. In the table there are around 170,000 distinct CDR3 sequences, approximately 96% of which are singletons. Sequences were obtained from CD8+ T cells from PBMCs. The source of these receptors is a human donor with multiple sclerosis.

This clonotype was seen only once. The chain employs TRBV9 and TRBJ2-1; maybe TRBD2 (7 bases). The ends were cut back, 4 bases at V and 6 bases at J, with 23 bases in the middle. The CDR3 spans 17 residues. Per germline, CDR1 SGDLS and CDR2 YYNGEE. The CDR3 region is CASSPEGGGLPTNEQFF. Here the CDR3 DNA reads TGTGCCAGCAGCCCTGAAGGGGGAGGGCTCCCCACCAATGAGCAGTTCTTC.

This chain links TRBV12-3 or TRBV12-4 with TRBJ2-1, with 7 bases matching TRBD2. The CDR3 length is 15 residues. V was clipped by 4 bases and J by 2 bases; unmatched bases: 5. CDR3 sequence: CASSSGRRPYNEQFF. In nucleotides, the CDR3 is TGTGCCAGCAGTTCCGGGAGGAGGCCCTACAATGAGCAGTTCTTC.

The genes are TRBV4-1 and TRBJ2-7; possibly TRBD1 for D (5 bases). CDR3 length: 17 residues. With 1 base removed from V and 3 bases from J, the gap between germline ends came to 19 bases. The V gene's germline CDR1 is MGHRA and CDR2 YSYEKL. CDR3 coding DNA: TGCGCCAGCAGCCAAGTGATCATCTACAGGCCCAGCTACGAGCAGTACTTC. Translating gives CASSQVIIYRPSYEQYF.

The chain joins TRBV19 to TRBJ2-3; TRBD2 agrees at 7 bases. This CDR3 is built from 15 residues. Per the germline V gene, CDR1 is LNHDA and CDR2 is SQIVND (reference sequence). V lost 3 bases and J lost 1; bases outside the gene matches: 4. The chain's CDR3 is CASSIWAGGTDTQYF. In DNA, the CDR3 is TGTGCCAGTAGTATCTGGGCGGGGGGCACAGATACGCAGTATTTT. Filled out from reference TRBV19 and TRBJ2-3, the complete variable domain reads DGGITQSPKYLFRKEGQNVTLSCEQNLNHDAMYWYRQDPGQGLRLIYYSQIVNDFQKGDIAEGYSVSREKKESFPLTVTSAQKNPTAFYLCASSIWAGGTDTQYFGPGTRLTVL.

In its sample, this clonotype was seen once. CDR3 residues: CSVEVAGAGNTIYF. CDR3 DNA: TGCAGCGTTGAAGTCGCGGGGGCCGGAAACACCATATATTTT. This rearrangement joins TRBV29-1 to TRBJ1-3; D is perhaps TRBD1 (6 bases). The CDR3 sequence is 14 residues long. Germline V gene sequence: CDR1 SQVTM, CDR2 ANQGSEA. V lost 1 base, J lost 4 bases, and 11 bases lay in between.

The genes are TRBV27 and TRBJ2-1, with TRBD2 identical over 11 bases. CDR1 MNHEY and CDR2 SMNVEV come from the germline V gene (reference sequence). V trimming: 6 bases; J trimming: 5 bases; junction bases outside the gene matches: 6. The CDR3 runs to 15 residues. The CDR3 bases are TGTGCCAGCAGCCCCTATAGCGGGGGGGACAATGAGCAGTTCTTC. This sequence encodes CASSPYSGGDNEQFF.

The chain couples TRBV27 to TRBJ2-2; tentative D call: TRBD2 (6 bases). Germline V gives CDR1 MNHEY, CDR2 SMNVEV (reference sequence). This CDR3 region has 16 residues. The V end lost 5 bases, the J end lost 6 bases, and 19 bases lay between the germline ends. The CDR3 region has the DNA TGTGCCAGCAGTACCCGACTAGAGGGTAATCCCGGGGAGCTGTTTTTT. This codes for CASSTRLEGNPGELFF.

This chain joins TRBV27 and TRBJ2-3, with D perhaps TRBD2 (5 bases). CDR1 and CDR2 (germline): MNHEY, SMNVEV (reference sequence). CDR3 size: 11 residues. V gave up 10 bases and J gave up 6 bases, with 11 bases separating them. CDR3 nucleotides: TGTGCCACCTATAGCGTCGATACGCAGTATTTT. Amino acid sequence: CATYSVDTQYF.

CDR3 nucleotide sequence: TGTGCCAGCAGTTTTAGCAACGAGCAGTACTTC. This codes for CASSFSNEQYF. The V and J genes are TRBV28 and TRBJ2-7; D not certain. The germline V and J ends were trimmed by 3 bases and 5 bases, with 5 bases remaining between them. The CDR3 totals 11 residues. CDR1 MDHEN and CDR2 SYDVKM come from the germline V gene.